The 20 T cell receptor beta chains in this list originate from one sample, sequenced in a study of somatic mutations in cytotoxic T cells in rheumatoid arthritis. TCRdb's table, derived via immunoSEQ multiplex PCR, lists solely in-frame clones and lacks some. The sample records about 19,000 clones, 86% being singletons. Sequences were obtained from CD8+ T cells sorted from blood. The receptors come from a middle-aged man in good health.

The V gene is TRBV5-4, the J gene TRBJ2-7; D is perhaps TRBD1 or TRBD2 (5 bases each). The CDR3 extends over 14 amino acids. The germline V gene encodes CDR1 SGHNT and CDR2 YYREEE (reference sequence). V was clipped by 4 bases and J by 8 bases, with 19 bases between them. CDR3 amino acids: CASSPGPSPPKQYF. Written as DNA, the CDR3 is TGTGCCAGCAGCCCGGGACCGTCCCCCCCTAAGCAGTACTTC.

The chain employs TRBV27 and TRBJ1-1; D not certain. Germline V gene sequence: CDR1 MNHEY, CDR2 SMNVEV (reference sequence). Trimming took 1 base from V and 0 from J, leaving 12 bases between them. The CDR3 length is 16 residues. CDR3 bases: TGTGCCAGCAGTTTATATCTGGGAGCCGTGAACACTGAAGCTTTCTTT. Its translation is CASSLYLGAVNTEAFF.

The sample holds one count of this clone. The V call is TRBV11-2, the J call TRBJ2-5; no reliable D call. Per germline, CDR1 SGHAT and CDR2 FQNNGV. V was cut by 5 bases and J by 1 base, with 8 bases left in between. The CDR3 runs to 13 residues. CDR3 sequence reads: CASSRPGQETQYF. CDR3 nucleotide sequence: TGTGCCAGCAGCCGGCCGGGCCAAGAGACCCAGTACTTC.

The CDR3 DNA sequence: TGTGCCAGCAGCGGCCGGGACACTACTCACCCCGCCTATGGCTACACCTTC. Its translation is CASSGRDTTHPAYGYTF. This chain connects TRBV9 to TRBJ1-2; D might be TRBD1 (6 bases). V lost 3 bases and J 4 bases, leaving 22 bases between the germline ends. The germline gives CDR1 SGDLS, CDR2 YYNGEE. The CDR3 is 17 residues long. The complete variable domain, with remaining parts taken from reference TRBV9 and TRBJ1-2, reads DSGVTQTPKHLITATGQRVTLRCSPRSGDLSVYWYQQSLDQGLQFLIQYYNGEERAKGNILERFSAQQFPDLHSELNLSSLELGDSALYFCASSGRDTTHPAYGYTFGSGTRLTVV.

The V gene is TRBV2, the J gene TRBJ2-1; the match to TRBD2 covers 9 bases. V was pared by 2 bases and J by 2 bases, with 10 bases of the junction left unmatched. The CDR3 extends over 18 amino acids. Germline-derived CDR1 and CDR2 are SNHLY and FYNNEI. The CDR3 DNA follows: TGTGCCAGCAGTGAAAGGGGGCTAGCGGGAACCCCCTACAATGAGCAGTTCTTC. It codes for CASSERGLAGTPYNEQFF.

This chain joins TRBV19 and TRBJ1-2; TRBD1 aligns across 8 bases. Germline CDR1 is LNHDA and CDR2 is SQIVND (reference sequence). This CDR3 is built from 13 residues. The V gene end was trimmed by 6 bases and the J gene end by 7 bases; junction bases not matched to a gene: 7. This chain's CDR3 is CASSPGQGSGYTF. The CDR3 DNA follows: TGTGCCAGTAGCCCAGGACAGGGCTCTGGCTACACCTTC.

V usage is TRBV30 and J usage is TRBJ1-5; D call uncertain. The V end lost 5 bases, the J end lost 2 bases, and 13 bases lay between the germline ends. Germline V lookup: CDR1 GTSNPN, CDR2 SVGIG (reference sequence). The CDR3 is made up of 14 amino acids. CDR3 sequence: CAWSTGGRNQPQHF. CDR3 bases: TGTGCCTGGTCGACCGGCGGGCGCAATCAGCCCCAGCATTTT.

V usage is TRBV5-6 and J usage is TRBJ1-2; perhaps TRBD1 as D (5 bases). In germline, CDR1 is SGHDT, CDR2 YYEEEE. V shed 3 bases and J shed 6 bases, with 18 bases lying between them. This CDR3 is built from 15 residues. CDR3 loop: CASSWESGVIDGYTF. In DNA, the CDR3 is TGTGCCAGCAGCTGGGAGTCGGGGGTAATAGATGGCTACACCTTC. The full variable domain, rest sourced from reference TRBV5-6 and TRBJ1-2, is DAGVTQSPTHLIKTRGQQVTLRCSPKSGHDTVSWYQQALGQGPQFIFQYYEEEERQRGNFPDRFSGHQFPNYSSELNVNALLLGDSALYLCASSWESGVIDGYTFGSGTRLTVV.

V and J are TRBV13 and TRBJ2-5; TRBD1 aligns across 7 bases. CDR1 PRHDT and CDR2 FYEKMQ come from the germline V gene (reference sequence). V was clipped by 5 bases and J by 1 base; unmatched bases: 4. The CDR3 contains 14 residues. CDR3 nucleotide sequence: TGTGCCAGCAGCCCAGACAGGGCCCAAGAGACCCAGTACTTC. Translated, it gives CASSPDRAQETQYF.

The CDR3 nucleotides read TGCGCCAGCAGCCAAGCTAAGGACAGGGCTTCCTACGAGCAGTACTTC. The encoded protein is CASSQAKDRASYEQYF. The gene calls are TRBV4-1 and TRBJ2-7, with 8 bases matching TRBD1. Germline CDR1 and CDR2: MGHRA and YSYEKL. The ends lost 1 base at V and 1 base at J; junction bases unmatched: 6. This CDR3 has 16 amino acids.

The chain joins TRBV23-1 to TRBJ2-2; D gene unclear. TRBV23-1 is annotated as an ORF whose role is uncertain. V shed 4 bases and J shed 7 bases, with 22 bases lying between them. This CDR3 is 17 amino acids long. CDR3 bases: TGCGCCAGCAGTCTCCCCCGGCGTACTATGAAGAGCGGGGAGCTGTTTTTT. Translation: CASSLPRRTMKSGELFF.

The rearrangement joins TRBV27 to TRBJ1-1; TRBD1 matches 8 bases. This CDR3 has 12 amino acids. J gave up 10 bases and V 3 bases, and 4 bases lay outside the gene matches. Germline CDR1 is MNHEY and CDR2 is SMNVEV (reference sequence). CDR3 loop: CASSFAGGLAFF. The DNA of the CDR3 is TGTGCCAGCAGTTTCGCAGGGGGCCTAGCTTTCTTT.

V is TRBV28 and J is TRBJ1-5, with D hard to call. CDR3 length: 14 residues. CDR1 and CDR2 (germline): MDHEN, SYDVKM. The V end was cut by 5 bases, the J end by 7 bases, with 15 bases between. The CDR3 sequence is CASSPLTDVQPQHF. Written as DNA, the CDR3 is TGTGCCAGCAGTCCCTTAACAGATGTGCAGCCCCAGCATTTT.

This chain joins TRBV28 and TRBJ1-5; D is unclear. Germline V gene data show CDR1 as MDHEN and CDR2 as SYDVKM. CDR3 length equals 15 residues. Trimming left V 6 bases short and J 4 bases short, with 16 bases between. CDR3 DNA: TGTGCCAGCAGCAGCCCGAGGGTCGGGAATCAGCCCCAGCATTTT. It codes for CASSSPRVGNQPQHF.

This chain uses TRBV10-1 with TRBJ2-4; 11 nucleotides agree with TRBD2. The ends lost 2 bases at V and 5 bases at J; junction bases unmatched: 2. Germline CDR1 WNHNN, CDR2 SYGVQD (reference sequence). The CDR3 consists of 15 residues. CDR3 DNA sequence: TGCGCCAGCAGTGAGGGGGGACTAGCGGAAAACATTCAGTACTTC. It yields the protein CASSEGGLAENIQYF.

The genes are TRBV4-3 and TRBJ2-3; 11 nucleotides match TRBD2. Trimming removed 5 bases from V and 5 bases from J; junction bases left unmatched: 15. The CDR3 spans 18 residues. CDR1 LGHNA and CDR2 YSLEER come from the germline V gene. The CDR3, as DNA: TGCGCCAGCAGCTCCCCTCCCCATGGTCTAGCGGGAGGAGATACGCAGTATTTT. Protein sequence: CASSSPPHGLAGGDTQYF.

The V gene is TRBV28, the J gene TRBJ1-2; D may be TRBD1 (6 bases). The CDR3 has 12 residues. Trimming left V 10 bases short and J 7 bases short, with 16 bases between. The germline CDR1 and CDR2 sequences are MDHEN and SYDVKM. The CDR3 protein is CANQQGRGGYTF. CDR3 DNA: TGTGCCAACCAACAGGGAAGAGGTGGCTACACCTTC.

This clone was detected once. CDR3 region: CASSHGTGGRPTQYF. DNA for the CDR3: TGTGCCAGCAGCCACGGGACAGGGGGTCGGCCGACCCAGTACTTC. The V call is TRBV14, the J call TRBJ2-7, with TRBD1 matching 11 bases. The J call may be mistaken, given a closer DNA end match to TRBJ2-5. The germline CDR1 and CDR2 sequences are SGHDN and FVKESK. The CDR3 has 15 residues.

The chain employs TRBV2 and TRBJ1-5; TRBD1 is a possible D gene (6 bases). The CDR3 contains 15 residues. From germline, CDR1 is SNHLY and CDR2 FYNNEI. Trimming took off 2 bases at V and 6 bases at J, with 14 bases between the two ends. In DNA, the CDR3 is TGTGCCAGCAGTGAACAGGGGCTGGTGGGTCAGCCCCAGCATTTT. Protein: CASSEQGLVGQPQHF. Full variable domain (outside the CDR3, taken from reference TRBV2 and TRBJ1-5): EPEVTQTPSHQVTQMGQEVILRCVPISNHLYFYWYRQILGQKVEFLVSFYNNEISEKSEIFDDQFSVERPDGSNFTLKIRSTKLEDSAMYFCASSEQGLVGQPQHFGDGTRLSIL.

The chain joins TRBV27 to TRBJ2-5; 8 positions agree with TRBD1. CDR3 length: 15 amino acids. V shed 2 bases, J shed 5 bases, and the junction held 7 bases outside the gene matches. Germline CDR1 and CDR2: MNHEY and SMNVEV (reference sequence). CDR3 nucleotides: TGTGCCAGCAGTTTAGGGCAGGGGGCGCGGGAGACCCAGTACTTC. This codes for CASSLGQGARETQYF.